This T cell receptor (beta chain) was found in a study of PD-1 blockade in classical Hodgkin lymphoma. The germline V gene encodes CDR1 SEHNR and CDR2 FQNEAQ (reference sequence). This CDR3 region has 13 residues. With 1 base removed from V and 2 bases from J, the gap between germline ends came to 6 bases. Generated by immunoSEQ multiplex PCR, the TCRdb table keeps only in-frame clones and is missing some. This sample has some 65,000 clones; roughly two thirds occur once, and the top ten carry approximately 9.1%. Relapses following autologous stem cell transplantation were seen in all patients, with brentuximab vedotin exposure varying.

The sequencing used peripheral blood mononuclear cells (PBMCs), collected before the second cycle of nivolumab. The genes are TRBV7-9 and TRBJ2-7; D unclear. The receptor's source is a human donor with classical Hodgkin lymphoma. CDR3 amino acids: CASSLGATYEQYF. The CDR3 DNA reads as TGTGCCAGCAGCTTAGGGGCGACCTACGAGCAGTACTTC.